This T cell receptor (beta chain) is from a study of blood T cell repertoires in COVID-19. This CDR3 contains 13 residues. V gave up 2 bases and J gave up 7 bases, with 11 bases separating them. Germline V gene lookup returns CDR1 LGHDT and CDR2 YNNKEL (reference sequence). Living in under 30 US areas, the participants were between roughly 18 and 90 years of age. In its sample, this clone was seen a few times. Original data processing: For nucleated cells, counts were estimated from reference gene primer amplification. The assay was immunoSEQ multiplex PCR, and TCRdb's table has in-frame clones only and misses some. V and J calls and clone size are copied from that table; D and trimming were computed from the DNA. Here the sample spans hundreds of thousands of clones, about 89% being singletons.

The chain couples TRBV3-1 (or the pseudogene TRBV3-2) to TRBJ1-2; no reliable D call. This receptor was identified in a man between 35 and 55 years old in a cohort exposed to, infected with or recovered from COVID-19 (not recorded which). Sequences were obtained from PBMCs or T cells enriched from blood (not recorded which). The CDR3 DNA sequence: TGTGCCAGCAGCCAAATCCACGTCAGTGGCTACACCTTC. It encodes CASSQIHVSGYTF.